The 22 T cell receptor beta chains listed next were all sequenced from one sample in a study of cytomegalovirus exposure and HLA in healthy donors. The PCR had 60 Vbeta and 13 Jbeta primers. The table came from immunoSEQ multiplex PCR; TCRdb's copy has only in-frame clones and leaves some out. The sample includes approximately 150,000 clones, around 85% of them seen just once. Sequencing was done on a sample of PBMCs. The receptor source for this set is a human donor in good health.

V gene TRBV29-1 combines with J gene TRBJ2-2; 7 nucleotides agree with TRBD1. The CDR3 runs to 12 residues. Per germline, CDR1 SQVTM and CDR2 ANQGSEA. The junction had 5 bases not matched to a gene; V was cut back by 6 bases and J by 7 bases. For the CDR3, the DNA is TGCAGCGTGCAAACAGGGGTCGGGGAGCTGTTTTTT. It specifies CSVQTGVGELFF.

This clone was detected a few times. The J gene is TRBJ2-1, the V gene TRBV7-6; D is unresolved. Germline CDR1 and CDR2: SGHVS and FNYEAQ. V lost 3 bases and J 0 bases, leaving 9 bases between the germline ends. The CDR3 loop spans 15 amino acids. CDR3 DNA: TGTGCCAGCAGCTTCCAGGCGAGCTCCTACAATGAGCAGTTCTTC. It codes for CASSFQASSYNEQFF.

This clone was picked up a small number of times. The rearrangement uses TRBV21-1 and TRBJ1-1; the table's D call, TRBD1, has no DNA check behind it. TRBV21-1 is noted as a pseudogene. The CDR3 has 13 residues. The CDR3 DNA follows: TGTGCCAGCAGGGGGACAGGCGACACTGAAGCTTTCTTT. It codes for CASRGTGDTEAFF.

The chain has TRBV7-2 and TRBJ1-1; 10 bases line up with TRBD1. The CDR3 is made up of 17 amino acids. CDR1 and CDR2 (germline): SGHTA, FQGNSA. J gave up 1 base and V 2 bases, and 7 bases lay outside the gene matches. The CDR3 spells CASSLTGTGVRNTEAFF. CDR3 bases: TGTGCCAGCAGCTTAACCGGGACAGGGGTGAGGAACACTGAAGCTTTCTTT.

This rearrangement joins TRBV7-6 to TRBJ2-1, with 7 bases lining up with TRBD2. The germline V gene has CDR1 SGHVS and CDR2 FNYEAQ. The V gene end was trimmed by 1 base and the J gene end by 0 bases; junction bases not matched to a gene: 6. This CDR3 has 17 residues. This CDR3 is CASSLGPGGSSYNEQFF. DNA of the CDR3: TGTGCCAGCAGCTTAGGCCCGGGCGGGAGCTCCTACAATGAGCAGTTCTTC. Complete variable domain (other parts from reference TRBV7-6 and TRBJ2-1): GAGVSQSPRYKVTKRGQDVALRCDPISGHVSLYWYRQALGQGPEFLTYFNYEAQQDKSGLPNDRFSAERPEGSISTLTIQRTEQRDSAMYRCASSLGPGGSSYNEQFFGPGTRLTVL.

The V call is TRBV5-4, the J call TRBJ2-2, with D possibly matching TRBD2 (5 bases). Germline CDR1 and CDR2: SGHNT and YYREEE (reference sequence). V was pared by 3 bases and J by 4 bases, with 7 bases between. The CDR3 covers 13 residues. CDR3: CASSYGGTGELFF. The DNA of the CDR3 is TGTGCCAGCAGCTATGGAGGCACCGGGGAGCTGTTTTTT.

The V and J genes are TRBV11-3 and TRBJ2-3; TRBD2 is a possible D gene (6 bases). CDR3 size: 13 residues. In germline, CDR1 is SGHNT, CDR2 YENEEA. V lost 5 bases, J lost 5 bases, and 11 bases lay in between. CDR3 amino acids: CASSTTRQDTQYF. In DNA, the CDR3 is TGTGCCAGCAGCACGACTAGACAAGATACGCAGTATTTT.

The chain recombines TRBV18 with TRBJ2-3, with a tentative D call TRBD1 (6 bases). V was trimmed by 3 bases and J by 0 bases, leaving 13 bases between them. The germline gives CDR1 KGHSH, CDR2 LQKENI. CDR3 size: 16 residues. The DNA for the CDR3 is TGTGCCAGCTCACCTGCAGGGGATCTTAGCACAGATACGCAGTATTTT. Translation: CASSPAGDLSTDTQYF. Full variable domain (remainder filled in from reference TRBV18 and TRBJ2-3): NAGVMQNPRHLVRRRGQEARLRCSPMKGHSHVYWYRQLPEEGLKFMVYLQKENIIDESGMPKERFSAEFPKEGPSILRIQQVVRGDSAAYFCASSPAGDLSTDTQYFGPGTRLTVL.

CDR3 nucleotides: TGTGCCAGCAGCTTCGGACAGGGAACTCACAATGAGCAGTTCTTC. Protein sequence: CASSFGQGTHNEQFF. The V call is TRBV13, the J call TRBJ2-1; 8 bases fit TRBD1. The CDR3 runs to 15 residues. With 3 bases clipped from V and 5 bases from J, the junction kept 6 bases outside the gene matches. The germline V gene has CDR1 PRHDT and CDR2 FYEKMQ (reference sequence).

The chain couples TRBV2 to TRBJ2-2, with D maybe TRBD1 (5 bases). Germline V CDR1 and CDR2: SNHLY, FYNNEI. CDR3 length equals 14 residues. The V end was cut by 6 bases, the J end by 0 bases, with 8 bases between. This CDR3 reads CASRWTPNTGELFF. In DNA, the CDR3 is TGTGCCAGCAGGTGGACACCGAACACCGGGGAGCTGTTTTTT.

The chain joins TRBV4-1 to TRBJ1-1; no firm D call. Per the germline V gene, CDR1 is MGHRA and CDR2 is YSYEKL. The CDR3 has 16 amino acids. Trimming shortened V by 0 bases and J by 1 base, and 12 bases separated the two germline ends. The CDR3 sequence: CASSQDGIRSNTEAFF. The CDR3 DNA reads TGCGCCAGCAGCCAAGACGGGATAAGATCGAACACTGAAGCTTTCTTT.

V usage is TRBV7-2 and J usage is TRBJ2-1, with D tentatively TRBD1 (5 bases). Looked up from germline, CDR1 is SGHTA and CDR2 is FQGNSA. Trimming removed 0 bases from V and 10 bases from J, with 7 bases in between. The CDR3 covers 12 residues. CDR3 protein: CASSLARQEQFF. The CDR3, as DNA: TGTGCCAGCAGCTTAGCTAGACAGGAGCAGTTCTTC. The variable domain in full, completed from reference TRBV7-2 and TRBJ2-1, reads GAGVSQSPSNKVTEKGKDVELRCDPISGHTALYWYRQSLGQGLEFLIYFQGNSAPDKSGLPSDRFSAERTGGSVSTLTIQRTQQEDSAVYLCASSLARQEQFFGPGTRLTVL.

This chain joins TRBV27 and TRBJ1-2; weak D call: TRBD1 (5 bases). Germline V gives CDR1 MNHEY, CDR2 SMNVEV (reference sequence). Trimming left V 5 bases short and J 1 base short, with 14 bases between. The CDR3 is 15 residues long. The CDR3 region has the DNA TGTGCCAGCAGTCCTCAGGGAAACTTTAACTATGGCTACACCTTC. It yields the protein CASSPQGNFNYGYTF.

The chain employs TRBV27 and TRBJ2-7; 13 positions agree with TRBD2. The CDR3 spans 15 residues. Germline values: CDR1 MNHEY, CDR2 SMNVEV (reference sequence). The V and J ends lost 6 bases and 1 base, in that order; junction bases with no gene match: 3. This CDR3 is CASRLGLAGSYEQYF. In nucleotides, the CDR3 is TGTGCCAGCAGGTTGGGACTAGCGGGGTCCTACGAGCAGTACTTC.

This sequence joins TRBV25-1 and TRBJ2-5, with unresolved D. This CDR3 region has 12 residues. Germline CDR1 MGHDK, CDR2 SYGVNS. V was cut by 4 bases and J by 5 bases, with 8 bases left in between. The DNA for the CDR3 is TGTGCCAGCAGTGCAGGTTCCGAGACCCAGTACTTC. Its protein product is CASSAGSETQYF. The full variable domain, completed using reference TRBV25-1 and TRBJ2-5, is EADIYQTPRYLVIGTGKKITLECSQTMGHDKMYWYQQDPGMELHLIHYSYGVNSTEKGDLSSESTVSRIRTEHFPLTLESARPSHTSQYLCASSAGSETQYFGPGTRLLVL.

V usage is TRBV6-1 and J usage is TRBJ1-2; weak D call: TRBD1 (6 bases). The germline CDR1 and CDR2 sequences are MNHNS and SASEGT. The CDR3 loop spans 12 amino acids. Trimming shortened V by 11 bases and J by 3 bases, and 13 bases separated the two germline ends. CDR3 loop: CAVPGVYYGYTF. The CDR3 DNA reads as TGTGCCGTTCCAGGGGTTTACTATGGCTACACCTTC.

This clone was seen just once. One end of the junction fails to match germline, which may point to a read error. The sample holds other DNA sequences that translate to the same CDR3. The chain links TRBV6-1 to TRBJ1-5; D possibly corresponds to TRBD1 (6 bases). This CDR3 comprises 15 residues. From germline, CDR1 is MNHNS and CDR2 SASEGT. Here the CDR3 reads CASRGTGPWNQPQHF. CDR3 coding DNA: TGCGCCAGCAGAGGCACAGGGCCGTGGAATCAGCCCCAGCATTTT.

The CDR3, as DNA: TGTGCCAGTAGTACCGGGACAGGGCACGATGAAAAACTGTTTTTT. Protein product: CASSTGTGHDEKLFF. The chain couples TRBV19 to TRBJ1-4; 9 positions match TRBD1. Germline CDR1 is LNHDA and CDR2 is SQIVND (reference sequence). The trim removed 4 bases at V and 6 bases at J, leaving 6 bases unmatched. The CDR3 is made up of 15 amino acids.

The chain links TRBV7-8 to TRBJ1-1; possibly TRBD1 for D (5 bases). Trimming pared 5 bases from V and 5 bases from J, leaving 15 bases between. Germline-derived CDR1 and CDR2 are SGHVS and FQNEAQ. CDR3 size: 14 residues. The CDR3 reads CASSRTARGTEAFF. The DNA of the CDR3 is TGTGCCAGCAGCCGAACAGCAAGGGGTACTGAAGCTTTCTTT.

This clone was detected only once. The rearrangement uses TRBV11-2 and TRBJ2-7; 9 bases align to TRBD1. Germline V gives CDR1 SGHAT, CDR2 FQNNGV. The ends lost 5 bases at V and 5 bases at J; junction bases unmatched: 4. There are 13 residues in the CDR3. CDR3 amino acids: CASSARTGDEQYF. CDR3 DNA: TGTGCCAGCAGCGCACGGACAGGGGACGAGCAGTACTTC.

The DNA for the CDR3 is TGTGCCAGCAGTTCGGGACAACCGAACACTGAAGCTTTCTTT. It encodes CASSSGQPNTEAFF. The rearrangement links TRBV6-5 to TRBJ1-1; maybe TRBD1 (6 bases). The ends were cut back, 4 bases at V and 1 base at J, with 10 bases in the middle. The CDR3 is made up of 14 amino acids. Per germline, CDR1 MNHEY and CDR2 SVGAGI.

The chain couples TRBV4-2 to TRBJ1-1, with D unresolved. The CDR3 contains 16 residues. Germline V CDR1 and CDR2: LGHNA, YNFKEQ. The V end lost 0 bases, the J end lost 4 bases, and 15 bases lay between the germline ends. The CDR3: CASSQDPQATVTEAFF. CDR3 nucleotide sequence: TGTGCCAGCAGCCAAGACCCCCAGGCCACTGTCACTGAAGCTTTCTTT.